This TCR beta chain was retrieved from a study of preoperative IRX-2 immunotherapy in early breast cancer. Treatment of the sample: preoperative locoregional IRX-2 cytokine immunotherapy. This phase Ib study tested locoregional IRX-2 cytokine immunotherapy given before surgery. Data came from immunoSEQ multiplex PCR; TCRdb stores just in-frame clones and leaves some out. The data contain about 98,000 clones, 75% to 90% of them singletons. Source: tumor tissue, taken after IRX-2 immunotherapy. This receptor was taken from a human donor with breast cancer.

CDR3 protein: CASSPRLRANYGYTF. CDR3 nucleotide sequence: TGTGCCAGCAGCCCAAGACTGAGAGCTAACTATGGCTACACCTTC. V is TRBV11-3 and J is TRBJ1-2; no clear D gene. V gave up 5 bases and J gave up 0 bases, with 13 bases separating them. This CDR3 contains 15 residues. The germline V gene encodes CDR1 SGHNT and CDR2 YENEEA. Full variable domain (rest looked up from reference TRBV11-3 and TRBJ1-2): EAGVVQSPRYKIIEKKQPVAFWCNPISGHNTLYWYLQNLGQGPELLIRYENEEAVDDSQLPKDRFSAERLKGVDSTLKIQPAELGDSAVYLCASSPRLRANYGYTFGSGTRLTVV.